This note documents a single TCR beta chain sequence. This specimen comes from a study of shared clonotypes between healthy human individuals. The CDR3 is 13 residues long. Per the germline V gene, CDR1 is LNHNV and CDR2 is YYDKDF (reference sequence). This table comes from immunoSEQ multiplex PCR, and its TCRdb copy is limited to in-frame clones, with some not included. The sample yields approximately 2.4 million clones, approximately 96% seen once. The TCR originated in a man aged 18 to 30 in good health. The sequenced material came from naive CD4+ T cells sorted from blood. The subset here: CD45RA+ positively selected. This rearrangement joins TRBV15 to TRBJ2-5; D remains unclear. The DNA end favors TRBJ2-7, so the J call may be wrong. The CDR3 region is CATSRPTSYEQYF. The CDR3 region has the DNA TGTGCCACCAGCAGACCGACAAGCTACGAGCAGTACTTC.